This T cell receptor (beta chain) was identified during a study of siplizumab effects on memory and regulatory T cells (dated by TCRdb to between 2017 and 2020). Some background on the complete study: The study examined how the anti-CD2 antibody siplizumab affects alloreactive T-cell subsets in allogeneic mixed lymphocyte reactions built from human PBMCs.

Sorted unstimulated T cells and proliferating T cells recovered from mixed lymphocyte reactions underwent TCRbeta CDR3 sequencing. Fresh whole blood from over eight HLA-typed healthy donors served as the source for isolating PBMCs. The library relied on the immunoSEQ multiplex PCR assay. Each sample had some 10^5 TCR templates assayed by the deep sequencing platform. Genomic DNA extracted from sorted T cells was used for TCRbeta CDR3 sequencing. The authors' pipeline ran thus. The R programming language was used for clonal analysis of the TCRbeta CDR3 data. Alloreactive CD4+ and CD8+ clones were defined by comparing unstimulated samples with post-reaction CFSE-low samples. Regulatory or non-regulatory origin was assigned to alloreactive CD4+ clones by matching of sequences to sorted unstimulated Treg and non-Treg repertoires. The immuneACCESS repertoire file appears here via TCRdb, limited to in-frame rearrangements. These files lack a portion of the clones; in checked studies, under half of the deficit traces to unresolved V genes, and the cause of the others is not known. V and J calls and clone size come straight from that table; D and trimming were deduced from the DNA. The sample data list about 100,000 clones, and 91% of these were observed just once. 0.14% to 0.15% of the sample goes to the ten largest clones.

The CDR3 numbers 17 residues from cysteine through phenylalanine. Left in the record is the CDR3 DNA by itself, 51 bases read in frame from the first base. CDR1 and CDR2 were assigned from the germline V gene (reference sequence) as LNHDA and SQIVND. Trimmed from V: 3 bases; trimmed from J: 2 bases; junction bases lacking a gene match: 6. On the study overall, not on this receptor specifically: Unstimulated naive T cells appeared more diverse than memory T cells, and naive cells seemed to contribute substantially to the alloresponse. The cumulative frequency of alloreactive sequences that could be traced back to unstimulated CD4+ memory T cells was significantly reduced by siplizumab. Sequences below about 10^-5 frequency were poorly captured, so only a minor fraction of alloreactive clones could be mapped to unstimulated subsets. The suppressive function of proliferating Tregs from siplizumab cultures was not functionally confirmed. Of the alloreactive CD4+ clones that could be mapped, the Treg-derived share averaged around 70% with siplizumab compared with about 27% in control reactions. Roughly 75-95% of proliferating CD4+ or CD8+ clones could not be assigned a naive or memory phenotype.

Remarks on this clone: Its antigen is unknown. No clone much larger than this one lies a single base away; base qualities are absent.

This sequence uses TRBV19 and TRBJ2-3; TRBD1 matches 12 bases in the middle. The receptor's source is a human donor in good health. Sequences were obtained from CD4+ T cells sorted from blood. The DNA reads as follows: TGTGCCAGTAGTATTCGTGGGACAGGGGGCATCACAGATACGCAGTATTTT. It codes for CASSIRGTGGITDTQYF.